The entry that follows covers one T cell receptor (beta chain) sequence. Its antigen is not identified. This sample was included in a study of T cell responses to AZD1222 COVID-19 vaccine. General study findings and limits: Two doses of AZD1222 preceded a rise in Spike-specific TCR breadth and depth. Donors in the cohort were predominantly white British and more often female, and clonal diversity was possibly underestimated. At study baseline, merely over 5 AZD1222 recipients were seropositive.

Assay: immunoSEQ multiplex PCR; the TCRdb copy retains only in-frame clones and omits some. This sample has 65,000 to 85,000 clones, with around 88% found just once. This clonotype was sampled from an adult who received the MenACWY meningococcal vaccine as a control. Sequenced here: peripheral blood, sampled 28 days after the second dose of the MenACWY control vaccine.

CDR3 sequence: CASSPTGNYGYTF. CDR3 coding DNA: TGCGCCAGCAGCCCCACAGGGAACTATGGCTACACCTTC. This chain links TRBV4-3 with TRBJ1-2, with D possibly matching TRBD1 (6 bases). Germline V lookup: CDR1 LGHNA, CDR2 YSLEER. Trimming left V 4 bases short and J 2 bases short, with 8 bases between. The CDR3 runs 13 residues.